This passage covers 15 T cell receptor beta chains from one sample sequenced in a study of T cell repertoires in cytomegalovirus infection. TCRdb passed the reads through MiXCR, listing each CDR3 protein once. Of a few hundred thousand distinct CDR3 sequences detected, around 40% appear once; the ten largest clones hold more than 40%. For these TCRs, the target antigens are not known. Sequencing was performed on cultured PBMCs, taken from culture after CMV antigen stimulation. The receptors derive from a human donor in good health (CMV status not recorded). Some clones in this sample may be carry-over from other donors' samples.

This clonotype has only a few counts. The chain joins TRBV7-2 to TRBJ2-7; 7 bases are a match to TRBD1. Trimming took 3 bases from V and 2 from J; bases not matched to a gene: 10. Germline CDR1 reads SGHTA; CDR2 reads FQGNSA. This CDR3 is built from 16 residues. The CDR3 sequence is CASSFSTGTEAYEQYF. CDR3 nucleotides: TGTGCCAGCAGCTTTTCCACCGGGACAGAAGCCTACGAGCAGTACTTC.

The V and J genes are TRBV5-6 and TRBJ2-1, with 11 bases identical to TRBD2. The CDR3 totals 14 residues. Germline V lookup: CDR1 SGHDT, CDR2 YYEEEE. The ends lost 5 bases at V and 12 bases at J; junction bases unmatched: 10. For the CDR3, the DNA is TGTGCCAGCAGTTGGACTAGCGGGTACCTGGGGCAGTTCTTC. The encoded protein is CASSWTSGYLGQFF.

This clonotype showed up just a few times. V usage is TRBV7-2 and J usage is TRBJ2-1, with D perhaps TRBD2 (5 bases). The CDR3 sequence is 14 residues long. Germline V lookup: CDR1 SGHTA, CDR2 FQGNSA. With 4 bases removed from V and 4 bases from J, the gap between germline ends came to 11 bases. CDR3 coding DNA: TGTGCCAGCAGCTCGCAGCGGATGTACAATGAGCAGTTCTTC. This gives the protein CASSSQRMYNEQFF.

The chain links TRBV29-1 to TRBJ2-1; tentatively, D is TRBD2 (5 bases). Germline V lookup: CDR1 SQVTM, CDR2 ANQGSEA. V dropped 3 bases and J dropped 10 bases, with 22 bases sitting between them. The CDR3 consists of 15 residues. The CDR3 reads CSVEVDSPSTGEQFF. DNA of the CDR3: TGCAGCGTTGAGGTTGATAGCCCATCCACGGGGGAGCAGTTCTTC.

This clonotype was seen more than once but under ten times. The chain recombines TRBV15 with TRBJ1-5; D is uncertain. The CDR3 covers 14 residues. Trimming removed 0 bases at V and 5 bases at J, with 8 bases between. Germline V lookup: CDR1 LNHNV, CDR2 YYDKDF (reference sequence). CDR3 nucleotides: TGTGCCACCAGCAGAGAGGCCCAAGATCAGCCCCAGCATTTT. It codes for CATSREAQDQPQHF.

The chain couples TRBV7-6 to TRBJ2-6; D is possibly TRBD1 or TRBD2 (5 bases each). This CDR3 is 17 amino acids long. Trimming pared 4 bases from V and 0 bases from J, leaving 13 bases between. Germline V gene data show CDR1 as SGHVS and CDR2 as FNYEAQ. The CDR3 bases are TGTGCCAGCAGCTCTCCGGGGCGAAACTCTGGGGCCAACGTCCTGACTTTC. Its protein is CASSSPGRNSGANVLTF.

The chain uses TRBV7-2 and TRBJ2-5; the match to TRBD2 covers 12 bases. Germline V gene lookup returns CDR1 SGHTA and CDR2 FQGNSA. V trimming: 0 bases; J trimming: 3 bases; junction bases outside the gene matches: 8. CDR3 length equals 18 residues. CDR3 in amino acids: CASSLAERLAGVKETQYF. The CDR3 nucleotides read TGTGCCAGCAGCTTAGCTGAGCGACTAGCGGGAGTAAAAGAGACCCAGTACTTC.

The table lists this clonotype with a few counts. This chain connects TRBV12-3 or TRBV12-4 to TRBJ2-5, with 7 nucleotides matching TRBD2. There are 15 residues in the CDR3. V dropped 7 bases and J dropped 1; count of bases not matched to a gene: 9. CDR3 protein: CASKWGGSPQETQYF. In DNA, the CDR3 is TGTGCCAGCAAGTGGGGCGGGAGCCCCCAAGAGACCCAGTACTTC.

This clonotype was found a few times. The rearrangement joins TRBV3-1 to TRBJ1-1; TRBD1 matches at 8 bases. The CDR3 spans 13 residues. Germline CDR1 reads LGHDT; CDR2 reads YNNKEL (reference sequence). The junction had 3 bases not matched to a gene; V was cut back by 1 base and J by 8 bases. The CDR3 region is CASSQVGDREAFF. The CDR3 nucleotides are TGTGCCAGCAGCCAAGTTGGGGACAGGGAAGCTTTCTTT. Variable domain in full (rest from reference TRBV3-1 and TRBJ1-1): DTAVSQTPKYLVTQMGNDKSIKCEQNLGHDTMYWYKQDSKKFLKIMFSYNNKELIINETVPNRFSPKSPDKAHLNLHINSLELGDSAVYFCASSQVGDREAFFGQGTRLTVV.

The CDR3 DNA reads TGTGCCAGCAGACAGCTGGGGGAGAGAGAGACCCAGTACTTC. This codes for CASRQLGERETQYF. The V call is TRBV27, the J call TRBJ2-5, with D perhaps matching TRBD1 or TRBD2 (5 bases each). Germline CDR1 MNHEY, CDR2 SMNVEV (reference sequence). This CDR3 has 14 amino acids. The V end lost 6 bases, the J end lost 4 bases, and 15 bases lay between the germline ends.

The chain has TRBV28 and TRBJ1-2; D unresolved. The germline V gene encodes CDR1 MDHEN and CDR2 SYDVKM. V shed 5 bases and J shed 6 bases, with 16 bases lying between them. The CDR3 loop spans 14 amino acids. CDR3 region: CASSRERKGDGYTF. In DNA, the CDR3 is TGTGCCAGCAGTCGCGAGCGAAAGGGCGATGGCTACACCTTC.

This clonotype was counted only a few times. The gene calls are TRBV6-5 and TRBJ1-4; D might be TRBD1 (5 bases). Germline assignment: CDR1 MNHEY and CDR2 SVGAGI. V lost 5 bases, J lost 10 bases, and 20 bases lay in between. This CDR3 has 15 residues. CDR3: CASSRQFVTSGKLFF. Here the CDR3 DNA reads TGTGCCAGCAGTCGACAGTTTGTCACTTCGGGAAAACTGTTTTTT.

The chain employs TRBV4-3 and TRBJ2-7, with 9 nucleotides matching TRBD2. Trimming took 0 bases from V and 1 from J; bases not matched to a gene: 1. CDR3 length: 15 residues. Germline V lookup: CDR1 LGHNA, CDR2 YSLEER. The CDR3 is CASSQDLAGSYEQYF. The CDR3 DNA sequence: TGCGCCAGCAGCCAAGATCTAGCGGGGTCCTACGAGCAGTACTTC.

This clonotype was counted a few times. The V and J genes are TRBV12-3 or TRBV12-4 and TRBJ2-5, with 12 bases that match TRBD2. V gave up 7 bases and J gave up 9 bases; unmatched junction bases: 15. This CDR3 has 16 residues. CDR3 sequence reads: CASTKGPLAGGQAQYF. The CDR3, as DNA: TGTGCCAGCACAAAGGGTCCGCTAGCGGGAGGGCAGGCCCAGTACTTC.

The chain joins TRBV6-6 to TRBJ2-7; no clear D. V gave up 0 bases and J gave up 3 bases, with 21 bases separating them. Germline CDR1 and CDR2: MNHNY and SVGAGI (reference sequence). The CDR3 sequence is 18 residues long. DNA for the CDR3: TGTGCCAGCAGTTACTCGATCAGGAGAACTTATTCTTACTACGAGCAGTACTTC. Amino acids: CASSYSIRRTYSYYEQYF.